This T cell receptor beta chain came from a study of CD8 T cells in Susac syndrome. Background on the study: There were Susac syndrome patients who were therapy-naive at blood draw, others on corticosteroids, and others on intravenous immunoglobulin alone.

RNA was extracted with the RNeasy kit, and a quantity of roughly 0.5 to 1 ug was reverse transcribed using random hexamers. Each CDR3 protein gets one entry after TCRdb re-called the immunoSEQ multiplex PCR reads with MiXCR. The data contain over 150,000 distinct CDR3 sequences, about 93% of them singletons. This sequence was found in a human donor with Susac syndrome. Sequenced material: CD4+ T cells from PBMCs.

CDR3 sequence (DNA): TGTGCCTGGAGTTTAAGCTCTGGAAACACCATATATTTT. Protein sequence: CAWSLSSGNTIYF. The V call is TRBV30, the J call TRBJ1-3; no clear D gene. Trimming took 2 bases from V and 0 from J, leaving 5 bases between them. The germline V gene has CDR1 GTSNPN and CDR2 SVGIG (reference sequence). The CDR3 totals 13 residues.